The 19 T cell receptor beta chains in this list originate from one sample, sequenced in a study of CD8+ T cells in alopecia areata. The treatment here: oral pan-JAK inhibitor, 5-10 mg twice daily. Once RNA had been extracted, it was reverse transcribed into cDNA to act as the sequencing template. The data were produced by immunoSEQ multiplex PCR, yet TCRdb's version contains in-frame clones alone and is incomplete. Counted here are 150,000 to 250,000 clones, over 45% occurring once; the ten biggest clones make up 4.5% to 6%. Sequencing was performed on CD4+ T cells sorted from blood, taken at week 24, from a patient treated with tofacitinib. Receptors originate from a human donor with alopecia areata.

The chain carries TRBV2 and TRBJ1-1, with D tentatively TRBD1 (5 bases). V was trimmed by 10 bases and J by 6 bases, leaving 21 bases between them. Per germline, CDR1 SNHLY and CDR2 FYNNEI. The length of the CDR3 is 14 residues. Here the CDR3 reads CATGQGSGLPEAFF. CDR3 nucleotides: TGTGCCACCGGGCAGGGAAGCGGACTCCCTGAAGCTTTCTTT.

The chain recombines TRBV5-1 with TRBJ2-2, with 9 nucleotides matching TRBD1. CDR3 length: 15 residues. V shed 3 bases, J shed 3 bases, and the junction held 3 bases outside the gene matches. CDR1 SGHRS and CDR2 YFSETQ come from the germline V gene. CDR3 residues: CASSSDRGDTGELFF. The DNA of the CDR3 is TGCGCCAGCAGCTCGGACAGGGGAGACACCGGGGAGCTGTTTTTT.

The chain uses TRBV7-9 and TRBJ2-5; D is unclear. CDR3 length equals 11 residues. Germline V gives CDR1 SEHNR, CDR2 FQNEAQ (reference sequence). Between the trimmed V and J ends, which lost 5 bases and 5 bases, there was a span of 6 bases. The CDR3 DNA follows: TGTGCCAGCAGCGCGGAGGAGACCCAGTACTTC. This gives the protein CASSAEETQYF.

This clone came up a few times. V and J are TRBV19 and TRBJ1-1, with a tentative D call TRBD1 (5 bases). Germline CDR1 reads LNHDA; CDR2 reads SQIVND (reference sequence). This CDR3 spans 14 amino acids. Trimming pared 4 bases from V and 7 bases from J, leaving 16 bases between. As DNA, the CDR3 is TGTGCCAGTAGTAAGATGACAGTAACTGATGAAGCTTTCTTT. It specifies CASSKMTVTDEAFF. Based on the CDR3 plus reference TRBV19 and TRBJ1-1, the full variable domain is DGGITQSPKYLFRKEGQNVTLSCEQNLNHDAMYWYRQDPGQGLRLIYYSQIVNDFQKGDIAEGYSVSREKKESFPLTVTSAQKNPTAFYLCASSKMTVTDEAFFGQGTRLTVV.

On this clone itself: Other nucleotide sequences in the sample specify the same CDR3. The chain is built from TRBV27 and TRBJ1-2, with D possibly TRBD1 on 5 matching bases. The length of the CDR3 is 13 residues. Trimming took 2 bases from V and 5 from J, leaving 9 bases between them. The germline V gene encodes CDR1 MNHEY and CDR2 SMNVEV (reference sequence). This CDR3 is CASSLDSSYGYTF. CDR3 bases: TGTGCCAGCAGTTTAGACAGTAGTTATGGCTACACCTTC.

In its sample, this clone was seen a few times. CDR3 amino acids: CASSDRDRGPYTF. The DNA of the CDR3 is TGTGCCAGCAGTGATCGGGACAGGGGACCCTACACCTTC. The chain joins TRBV27 to TRBJ1-2, with 10 bases lining up with TRBD1. Germline assignment: CDR1 MNHEY and CDR2 SMNVEV (reference sequence). CDR3 length: 13 amino acids. Trimming at V came to 5 bases and at J to 10 bases, leaving 7 bases not matched to a gene.

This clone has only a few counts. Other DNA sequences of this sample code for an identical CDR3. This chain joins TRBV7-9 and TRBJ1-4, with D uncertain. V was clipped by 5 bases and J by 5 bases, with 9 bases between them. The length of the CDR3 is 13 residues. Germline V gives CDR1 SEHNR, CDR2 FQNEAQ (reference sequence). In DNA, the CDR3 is TGTGCCAGCAGCCCCAGCCGGAATGAAAAACTGTTTTTT. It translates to CASSPSRNEKLFF.

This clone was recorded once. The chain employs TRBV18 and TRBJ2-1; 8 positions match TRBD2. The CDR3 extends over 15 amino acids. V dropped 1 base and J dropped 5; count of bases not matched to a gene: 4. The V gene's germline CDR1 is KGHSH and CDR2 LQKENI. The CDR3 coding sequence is TGTGCCAGCTCACCACTAACTAGCGGAAACAATGAGCAGTTCTTC. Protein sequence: CASSPLTSGNNEQFF.

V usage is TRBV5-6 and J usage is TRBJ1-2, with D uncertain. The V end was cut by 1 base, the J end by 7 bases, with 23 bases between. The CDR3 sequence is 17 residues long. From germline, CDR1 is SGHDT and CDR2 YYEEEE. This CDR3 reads CASSLRFGRVPLFGYTF. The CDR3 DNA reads TGTGCCAGCAGCTTGCGTTTTGGCAGAGTGCCCCTTTTTGGCTACACCTTC. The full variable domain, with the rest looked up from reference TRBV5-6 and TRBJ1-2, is DAGVTQSPTHLIKTRGQQVTLRCSPKSGHDTVSWYQQALGQGPQFIFQYYEEEERQRGNFPDRFSGHQFPNYSSELNVNALLLGDSALYLCASSLRFGRVPLFGYTFGSGTRLTVV.

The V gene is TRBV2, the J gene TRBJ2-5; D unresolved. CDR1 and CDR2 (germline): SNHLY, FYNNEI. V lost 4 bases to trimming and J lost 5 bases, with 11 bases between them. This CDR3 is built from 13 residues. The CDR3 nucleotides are TGTGCCAGCAGTGCGTTGGGCGCGGAGACCCAGTACTTC. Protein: CASSALGAETQYF.

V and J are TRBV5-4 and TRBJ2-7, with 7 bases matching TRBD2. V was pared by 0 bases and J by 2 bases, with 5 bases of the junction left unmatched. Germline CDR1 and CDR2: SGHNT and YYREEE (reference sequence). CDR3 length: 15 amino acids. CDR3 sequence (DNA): TGTGCCAGCAGCTTGGCGGGACTATCCCCCTACGAGCAGTACTTC. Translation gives CASSLAGLSPYEQYF.

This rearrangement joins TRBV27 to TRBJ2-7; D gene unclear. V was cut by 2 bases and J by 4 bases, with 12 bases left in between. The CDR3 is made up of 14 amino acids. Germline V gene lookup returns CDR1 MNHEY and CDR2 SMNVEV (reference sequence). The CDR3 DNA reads TGTGCCAGCAGTTTAAACGTGGGTTCTTACGAGCAGTACTTC. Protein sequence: CASSLNVGSYEQYF.

CDR3 DNA: TGTGCCAGCAGAAGCGGAGGCTCTGGGGCCAACGTCCTGACTTTC. Translating gives CASRSGGSGANVLTF. The J gene is TRBJ2-6, the V gene TRBV7-2, with D possibly being TRBD2 (5 bases). The CDR3 consists of 15 residues. Trimming cost V 6 bases and J 0 bases, with 9 bases left between them. The germline CDR1 and CDR2 sequences are SGHTA and FQGNSA.

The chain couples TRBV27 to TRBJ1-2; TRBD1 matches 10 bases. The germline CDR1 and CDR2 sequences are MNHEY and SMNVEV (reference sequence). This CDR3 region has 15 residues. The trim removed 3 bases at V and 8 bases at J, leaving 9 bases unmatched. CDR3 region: CASSFAPGQGIGYTF. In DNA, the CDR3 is TGTGCCAGCAGTTTTGCCCCGGGACAGGGGATCGGCTACACCTTC.

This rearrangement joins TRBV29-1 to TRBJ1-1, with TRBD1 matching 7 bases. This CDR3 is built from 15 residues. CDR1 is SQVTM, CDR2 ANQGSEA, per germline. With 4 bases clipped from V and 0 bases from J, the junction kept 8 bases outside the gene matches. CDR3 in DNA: TGCAGCGTTGTAAGGACAGGACCCATGAACACTGAAGCTTTCTTT. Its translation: CSVVRTGPMNTEAFF.

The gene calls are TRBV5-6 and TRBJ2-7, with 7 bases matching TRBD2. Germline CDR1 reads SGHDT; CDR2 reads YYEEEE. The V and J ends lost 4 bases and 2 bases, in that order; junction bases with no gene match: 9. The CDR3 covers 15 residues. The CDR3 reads CASSTPGLSTYEQYF. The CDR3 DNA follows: TGTGCCAGCAGCACTCCGGGACTATCGACCTACGAGCAGTACTTC.

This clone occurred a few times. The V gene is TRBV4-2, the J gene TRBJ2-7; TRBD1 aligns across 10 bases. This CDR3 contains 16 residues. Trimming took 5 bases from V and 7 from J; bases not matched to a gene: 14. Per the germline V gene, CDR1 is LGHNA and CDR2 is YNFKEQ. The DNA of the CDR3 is TGTGCCAGCAGCAGGGCCGGGACAGGGGCCGAGCGGGAGCAGTACTTC. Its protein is CASSRAGTGAEREQYF.

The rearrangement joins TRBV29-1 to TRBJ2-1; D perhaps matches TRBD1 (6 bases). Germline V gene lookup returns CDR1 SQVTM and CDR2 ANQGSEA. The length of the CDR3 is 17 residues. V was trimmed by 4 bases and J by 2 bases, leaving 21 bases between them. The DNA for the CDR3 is TGCAGCGTTGTCGGATTGGGACAAGAGTACACCTACAATGAGCAGTTCTTC. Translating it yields CSVVGLGQEYTYNEQFF.

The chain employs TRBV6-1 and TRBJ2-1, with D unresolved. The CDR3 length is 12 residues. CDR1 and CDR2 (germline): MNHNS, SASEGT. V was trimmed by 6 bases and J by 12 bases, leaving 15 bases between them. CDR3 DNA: TGTGCCAGCAGACGACCAAGGAAGGTGCAGTTCTTC. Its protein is CASRRPRKVQFF.